This section outlines one TCR beta chain sequence together with its context. Germline V gives CDR1 MNHEY, CDR2 SVGAGI. After removal of 6 bases from V and 11 bases from J, the junction contained 8 bases not matched to a gene. The CDR3 has 12 residues. This sample is drawn from a study of blood T cell repertoires in COVID-19. The protocol was immunoSEQ multiplex PCR, while the TCRdb copy is restricted to in-frame clones and leaves out a portion. This sample yields 200,000 to 250,000 clones, of which around four fifths are seen a single time; approximately 5.6% belongs to the top ten. The genes are TRBV6-5 and TRBJ2-7, with 9 bases aligning to TRBD1. The sequencing input was peripheral blood. This TCR came from a woman in her 70s with COVID-19, enrolled during active disease. This CDR3 reads CASRTPRQGEYF. CDR3 nucleotide sequence: TGTGCCAGCAGAACACCTCGACAGGGGGAGTACTTC.